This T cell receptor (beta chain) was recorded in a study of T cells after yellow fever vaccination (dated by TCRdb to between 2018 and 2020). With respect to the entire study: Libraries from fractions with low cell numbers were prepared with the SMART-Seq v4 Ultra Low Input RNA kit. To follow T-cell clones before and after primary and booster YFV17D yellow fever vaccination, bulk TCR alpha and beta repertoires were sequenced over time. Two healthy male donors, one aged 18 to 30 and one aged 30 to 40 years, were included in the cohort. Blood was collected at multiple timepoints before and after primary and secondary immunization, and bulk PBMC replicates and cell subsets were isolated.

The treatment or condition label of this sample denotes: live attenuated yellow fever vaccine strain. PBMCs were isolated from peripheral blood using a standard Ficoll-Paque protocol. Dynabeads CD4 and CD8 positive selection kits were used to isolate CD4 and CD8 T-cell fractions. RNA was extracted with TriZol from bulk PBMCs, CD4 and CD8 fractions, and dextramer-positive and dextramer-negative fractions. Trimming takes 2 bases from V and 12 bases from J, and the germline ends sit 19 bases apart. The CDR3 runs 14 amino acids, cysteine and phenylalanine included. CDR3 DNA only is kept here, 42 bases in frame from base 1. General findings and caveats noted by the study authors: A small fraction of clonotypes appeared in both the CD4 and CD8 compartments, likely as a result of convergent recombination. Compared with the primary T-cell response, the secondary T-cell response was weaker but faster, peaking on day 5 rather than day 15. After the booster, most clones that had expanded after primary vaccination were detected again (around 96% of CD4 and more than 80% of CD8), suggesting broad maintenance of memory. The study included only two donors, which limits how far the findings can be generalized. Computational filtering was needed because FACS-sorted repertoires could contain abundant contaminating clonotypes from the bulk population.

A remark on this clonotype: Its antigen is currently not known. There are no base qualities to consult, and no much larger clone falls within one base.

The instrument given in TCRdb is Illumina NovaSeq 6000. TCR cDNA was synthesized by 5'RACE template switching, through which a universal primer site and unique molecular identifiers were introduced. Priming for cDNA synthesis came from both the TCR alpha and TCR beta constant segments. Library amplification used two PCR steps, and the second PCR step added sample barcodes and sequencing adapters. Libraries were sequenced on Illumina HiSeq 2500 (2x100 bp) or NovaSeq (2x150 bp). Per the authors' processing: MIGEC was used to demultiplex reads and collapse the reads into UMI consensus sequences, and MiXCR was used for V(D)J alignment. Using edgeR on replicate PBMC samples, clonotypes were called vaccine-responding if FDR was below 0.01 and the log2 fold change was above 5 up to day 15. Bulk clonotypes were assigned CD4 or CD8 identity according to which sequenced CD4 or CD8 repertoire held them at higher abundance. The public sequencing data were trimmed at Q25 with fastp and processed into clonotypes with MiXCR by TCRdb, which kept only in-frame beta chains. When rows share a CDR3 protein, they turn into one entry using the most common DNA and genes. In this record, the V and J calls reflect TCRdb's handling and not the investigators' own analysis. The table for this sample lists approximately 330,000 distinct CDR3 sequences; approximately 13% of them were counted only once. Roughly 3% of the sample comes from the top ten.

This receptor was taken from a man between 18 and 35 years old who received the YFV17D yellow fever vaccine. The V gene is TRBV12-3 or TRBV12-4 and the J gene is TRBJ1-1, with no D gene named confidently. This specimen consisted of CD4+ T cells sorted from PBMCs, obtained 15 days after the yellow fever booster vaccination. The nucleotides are TGTGCCAGCAGTTTAAGTGGGATTGTCGGGTCGACTTTCTTT. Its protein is CASSLSGIVGSTFF.